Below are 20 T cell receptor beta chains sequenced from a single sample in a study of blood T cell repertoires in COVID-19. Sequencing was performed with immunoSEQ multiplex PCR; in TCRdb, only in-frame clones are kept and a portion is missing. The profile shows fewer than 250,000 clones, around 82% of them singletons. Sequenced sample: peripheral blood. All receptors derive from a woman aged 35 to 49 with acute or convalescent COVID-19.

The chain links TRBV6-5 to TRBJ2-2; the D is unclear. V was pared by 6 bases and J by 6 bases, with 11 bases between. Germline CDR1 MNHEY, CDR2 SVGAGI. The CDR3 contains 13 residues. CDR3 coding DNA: TGTGCCAGCAGCTCCGAGAGGCCCGGGGAGCTGTTTTTT. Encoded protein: CASSSERPGELFF.

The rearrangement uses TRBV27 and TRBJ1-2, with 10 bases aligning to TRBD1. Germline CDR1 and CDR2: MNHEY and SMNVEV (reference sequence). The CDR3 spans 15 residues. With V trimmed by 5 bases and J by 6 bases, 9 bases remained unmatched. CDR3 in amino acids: CASSQFPGQGNGYTF. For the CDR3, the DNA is TGTGCCAGCAGTCAATTTCCGGGACAGGGGAATGGCTACACCTTC.

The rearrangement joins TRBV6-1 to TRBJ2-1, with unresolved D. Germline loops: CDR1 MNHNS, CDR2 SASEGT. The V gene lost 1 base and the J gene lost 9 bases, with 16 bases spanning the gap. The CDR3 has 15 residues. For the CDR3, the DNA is TGTGCCAGCAGTGAAGGGCCCAGCGAAGGATTTGAGCAGTTCTTC. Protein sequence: CASSEGPSEGFEQFF.

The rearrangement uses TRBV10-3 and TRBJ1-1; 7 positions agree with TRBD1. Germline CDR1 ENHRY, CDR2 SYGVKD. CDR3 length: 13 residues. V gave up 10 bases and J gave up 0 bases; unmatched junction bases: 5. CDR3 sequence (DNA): TGTGCCAGCGGGGACAGCATGAACACTGAAGCTTTCTTT. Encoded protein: CASGDSMNTEAFF.

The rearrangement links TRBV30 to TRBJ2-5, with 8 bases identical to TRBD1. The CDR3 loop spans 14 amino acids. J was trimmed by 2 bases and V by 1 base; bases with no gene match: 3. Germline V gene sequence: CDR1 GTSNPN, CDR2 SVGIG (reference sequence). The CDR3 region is CAWSGQGIQETQYF. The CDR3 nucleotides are TGTGCCTGGAGTGGACAGGGGATTCAAGAGACCCAGTACTTC.

The CDR3 coding sequence is TGTGCCAGCAGCTTCCCTAGCGGGAGATTCGCCGGGGAGCTGTTTTTT. Translated: CASSFPSGRFAGELFF. This chain uses TRBV5-6 with TRBJ2-2; 10 nucleotides agree with TRBD2. This CDR3 comprises 16 residues. The J segment lost 6 bases and the V segment lost 2 bases, leaving 7 bases of the junction unmatched. CDR1 is SGHDT and CDR2 is YYEEEE in the germline V gene.

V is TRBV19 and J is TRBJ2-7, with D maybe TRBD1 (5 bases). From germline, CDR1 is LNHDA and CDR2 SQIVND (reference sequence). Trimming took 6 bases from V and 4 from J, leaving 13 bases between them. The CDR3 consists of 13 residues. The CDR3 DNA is TGTGCCAGTAGCCATGAGACAGATTACGAGCAGTACTTC. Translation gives CASSHETDYEQYF.

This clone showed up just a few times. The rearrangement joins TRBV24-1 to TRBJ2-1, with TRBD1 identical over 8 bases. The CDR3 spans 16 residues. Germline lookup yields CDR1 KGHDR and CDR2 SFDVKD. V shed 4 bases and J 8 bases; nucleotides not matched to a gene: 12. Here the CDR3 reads CATSDYGGTGRDEQFF. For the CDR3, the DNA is TGTGCCACCAGTGACTACGGCGGGACAGGCAGGGATGAGCAGTTCTTC.

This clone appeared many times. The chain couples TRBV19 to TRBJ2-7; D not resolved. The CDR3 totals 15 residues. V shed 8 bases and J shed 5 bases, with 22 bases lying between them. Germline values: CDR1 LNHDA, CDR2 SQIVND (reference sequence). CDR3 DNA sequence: TGTGCCAGTCGGAGATCCGCCCACGACGTTCACGAGCAGTACTTC. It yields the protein CASRRSAHDVHEQYF.

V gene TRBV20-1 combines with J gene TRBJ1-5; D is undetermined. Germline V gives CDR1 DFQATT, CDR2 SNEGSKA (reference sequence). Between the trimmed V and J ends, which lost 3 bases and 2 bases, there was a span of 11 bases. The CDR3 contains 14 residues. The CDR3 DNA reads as TGCAGTGCTAGTAGCACGGCGGGCAATCAGCCCCAGCATTTT. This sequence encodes CSASSTAGNQPQHF.

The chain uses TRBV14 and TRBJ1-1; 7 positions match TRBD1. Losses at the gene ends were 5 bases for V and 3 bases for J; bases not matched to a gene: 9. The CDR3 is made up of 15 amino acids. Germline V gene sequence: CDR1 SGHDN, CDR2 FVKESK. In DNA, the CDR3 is TGTGCCAGCAGCACTCGACAGGGAAGCTACACTGAAGCTTTCTTT. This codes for CASSTRQGSYTEAFF.

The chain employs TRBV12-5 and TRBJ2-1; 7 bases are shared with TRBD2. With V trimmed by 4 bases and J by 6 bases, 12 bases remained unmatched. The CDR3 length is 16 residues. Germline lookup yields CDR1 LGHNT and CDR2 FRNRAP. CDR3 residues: CASGSGFGGGSNEQFF. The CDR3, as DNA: TGTGCTAGTGGTTCTGGGTTCGGGGGAGGGAGCAATGAGCAGTTCTTC. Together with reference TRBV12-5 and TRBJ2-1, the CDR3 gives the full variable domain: DARVTQTPRHKVTEMGQEVTMRCQPILGHNTVFWYRQTMMQGLELLAYFRNRAPLDDSGMPKDRFSAEMPDATLATLKIQPSEPRDSAVYFCASGSGFGGGSNEQFFGPGTRLTVL.

Here the CDR3 DNA reads TGTGCCAGCAGCTTACGCCCCGGACAGGTTCGGGCTTTCTTT. As protein: CASSLRPGQVRAFF. This chain links TRBV7-8 with TRBJ1-1, with 7 bases aligning to TRBD1. The V gene end was trimmed by 2 bases and the J gene end by 11 bases; junction bases not matched to a gene: 11. The germline CDR1 and CDR2 sequences are SGHVS and FQNEAQ. CDR3 length: 14 amino acids.

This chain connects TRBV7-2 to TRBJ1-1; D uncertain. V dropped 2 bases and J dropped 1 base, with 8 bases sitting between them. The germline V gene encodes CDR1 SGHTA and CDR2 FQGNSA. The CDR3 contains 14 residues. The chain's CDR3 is CASSLPLENTEAFF. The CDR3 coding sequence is TGTGCCAGCAGCTTACCCCTAGAGAACACTGAAGCTTTCTTT.

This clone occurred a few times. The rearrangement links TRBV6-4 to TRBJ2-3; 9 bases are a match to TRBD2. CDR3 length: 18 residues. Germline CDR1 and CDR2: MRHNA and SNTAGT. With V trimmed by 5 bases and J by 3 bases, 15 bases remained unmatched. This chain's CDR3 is CASSMTVPLAGETDTQYF. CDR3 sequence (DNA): TGTGCCAGCAGTATGACAGTCCCCTTAGCGGGGGAAACAGATACGCAGTATTTT.

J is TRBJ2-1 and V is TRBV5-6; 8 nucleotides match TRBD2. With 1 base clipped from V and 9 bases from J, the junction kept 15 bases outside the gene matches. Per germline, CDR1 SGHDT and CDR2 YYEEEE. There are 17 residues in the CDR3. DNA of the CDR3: TGTGCCAGCAGCTTGTATACTAGCGGATCACCCAGGGTTGAGCAGTTCTTC. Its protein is CASSLYTSGSPRVEQFF.

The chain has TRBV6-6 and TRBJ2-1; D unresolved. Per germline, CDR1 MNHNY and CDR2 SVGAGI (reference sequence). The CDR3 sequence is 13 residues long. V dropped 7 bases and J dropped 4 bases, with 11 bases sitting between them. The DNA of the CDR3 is TGTGCCAGCACTCCGTTGGCTTACAATGAGCAGTTCTTC. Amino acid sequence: CASTPLAYNEQFF.

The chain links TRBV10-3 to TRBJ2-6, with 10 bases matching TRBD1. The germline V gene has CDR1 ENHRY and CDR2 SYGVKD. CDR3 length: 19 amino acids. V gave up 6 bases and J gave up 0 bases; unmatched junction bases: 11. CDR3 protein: CAISPGQGPPISGANVLTF. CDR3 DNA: TGTGCCATCAGCCCGGGACAGGGGCCCCCTATCTCTGGGGCCAACGTCCTGACTTTC.

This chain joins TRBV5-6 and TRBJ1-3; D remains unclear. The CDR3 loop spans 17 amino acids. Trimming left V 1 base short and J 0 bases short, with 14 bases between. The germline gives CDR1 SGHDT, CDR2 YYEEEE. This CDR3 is CASSLYPDDYSGNTIYF. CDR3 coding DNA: TGTGCCAGCAGCTTGTACCCGGATGACTACTCTGGAAACACCATATATTTT.

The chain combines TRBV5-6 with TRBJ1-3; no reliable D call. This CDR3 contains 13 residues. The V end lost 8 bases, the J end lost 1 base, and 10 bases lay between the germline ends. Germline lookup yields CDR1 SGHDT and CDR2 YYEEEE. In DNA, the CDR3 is TGTGCCAGTCAGCAGAGGTCTGGAAACACCATATATTTT. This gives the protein CASQQRSGNTIYF.